The 21 T cell receptor beta chains below were found in one sample sequenced in a study of beta chain features in type 1 diabetes. Study findings and constraints: A moderate, significant TCRB CDR3 shortening appeared in type 1 diabetes across four CD4+ subsets.

Every isolated RNA sample was fully reverse transcribed, so sequencing captured expressed TCRB transcripts. Sequencing used immunoSEQ multiplex PCR; TCRdb keeps in-frame clones, though not all of them. The sample yields about 240,000 clones, 14% seen once. These receptors have no identified antigens. Sequencing used naive CD4+ T cells from blood. Receptors originate from a man aged 25-45 years with type 1 diabetes.

This clone was seen a handful of times. The chain recombines TRBV7-6 with TRBJ2-3; a weak D match, TRBD1 (5 bases). The CDR3 loop spans 15 amino acids. In germline, CDR1 is SGHVS, CDR2 FNYEAQ. V dropped 1 base and J dropped 2 bases, with 10 bases sitting between them. This chain's CDR3 is CASSLETTATDTQYF. The CDR3 region has the DNA TGTGCCAGCAGCTTAGAAACGACAGCCACAGATACGCAGTATTTT.

This chain uses TRBV5-4 with TRBJ2-3; 9 nucleotides agree with TRBD1. The CDR3 loop spans 13 amino acids. The germline V gene encodes CDR1 SGHNT and CDR2 YYREEE (reference sequence). V lost 3 bases and J lost 6; bases outside the gene matches: 2. DNA for the CDR3: TGTGCCAGCAGCTCGGACAGGGGCGATACGCAGTATTTT. Its translation is CASSSDRGDTQYF. Based on the CDR3 plus reference TRBV5-4 and TRBJ2-3, the full variable domain is ETGVTQSPTHLIKTRGQQVTLRCSSQSGHNTVSWYQQALGQGPQFIFQYYREEENGRGNFPPRFSGLQFPNYSSELNVNALELDDSALYLCASSSDRGDTQYFGPGTRLTVL.

The chain employs TRBV25-1 and TRBJ2-5, with D possibly being TRBD2 (6 bases). The CDR3 covers 14 residues. V was trimmed by 1 base and J by 4 bases, leaving 10 bases between them. Germline CDR1 is MGHDK and CDR2 is SYGVNS. DNA of the CDR3: TGTGCCAGCAGTGAATTGGCGGGAACAGAGACCCAGTACTTC. Translated, it gives CASSELAGTETQYF.

V gene TRBV19 combines with J gene TRBJ1-2, with a tentative D call TRBD1 (6 bases). The CDR3 runs to 12 residues. Germline V CDR1 and CDR2: LNHDA, SQIVND (reference sequence). The ends were cut back, 8 bases at V and 4 bases at J, with 11 bases in the middle. The CDR3 protein is CASHDRPYGYTF. CDR3 DNA: TGTGCCAGTCACGACAGGCCCTATGGCTACACCTTC.

This clone was detected only a few times. The rearrangement links TRBV4-1 to TRBJ2-2; the match to TRBD2 covers 9 bases. From germline, CDR1 is MGHRA and CDR2 YSYEKL. J was trimmed by 5 bases and V by 4 bases; bases with no gene match: 8. This CDR3 contains 16 residues. The CDR3 coding sequence is TGCGCCAGCAGCCCGGGGGTAGCGGGAGATACCGGGGAGCTGTTTTTT. Protein product: CASSPGVAGDTGELFF.

V and J are TRBV15 and TRBJ2-7; maybe TRBD2 (5 bases). CDR3 length: 16 residues. Germline CDR1 and CDR2: LNHNV and YYDKDF (reference sequence). Trimming removed 0 bases at V and 2 bases at J, with 14 bases between. CDR3 residues: CATSREVGSPTYEQYF. In DNA form, the CDR3 reads TGTGCCACCAGCAGAGAGGTTGGGAGCCCAACCTACGAGCAGTACTTC.

This clone came up a few times. Distinct nucleotide sequences in the sample also encode this CDR3. This chain connects TRBV18 to TRBJ2-1, with TRBD2 identical over 10 bases. This CDR3 comprises 16 residues. Germline CDR1 KGHSH, CDR2 LQKENI. V shed 2 bases and J 6 bases; nucleotides not matched to a gene: 7. The CDR3 loop reads CASSPLTSGRGNEQFF. The CDR3 coding sequence is TGTGCCAGCTCACCATTGACTAGCGGGCGGGGCAATGAGCAGTTCTTC.

This clone was counted a few times. The chain combines TRBV7-9 with TRBJ2-1; 9 bases are shared with TRBD2. The CDR3 extends over 15 amino acids. Germline-derived CDR1 and CDR2 are SEHNR and FQNEAQ (reference sequence). V dropped 5 bases and J dropped 9; count of bases not matched to a gene: 11. CDR3 protein: CASSPSTLLAGEQFF. The CDR3 bases are TGTGCCAGCAGCCCGAGTACTCTACTAGCGGGTGAGCAGTTCTTC.

This clone appeared a few times. The V call is TRBV4-1, the J call TRBJ2-1; 9 nucleotides match TRBD2. Unmatched junction bases numbered 7, after V lost 0 bases and J lost 7 bases. The CDR3 loop spans 16 amino acids. In germline, CDR1 is MGHRA, CDR2 YSYEKL. For the CDR3, the DNA is TGCGCCAGCAGCCAAGAAGGTAGCGGGAGATCGAATGAGCAGTTCTTC. Translated, it gives CASSQEGSGRSNEQFF.

V usage is TRBV6-1 and J usage is TRBJ2-2; D is ambiguous. This CDR3 has 16 residues. Trimming removed 4 bases at V and 0 bases at J, with 12 bases between. Germline V CDR1 and CDR2: MNHNS, SASEGT. CDR3 nucleotide sequence: TGTGCCAGCAGTGGTTTCCGGGTCTCGAACACCGGGGAGCTGTTTTTT. Its translation: CASSGFRVSNTGELFF.

This clone was picked up a small number of times. The rearrangement links TRBV25-1 to TRBJ1-2; weak D call: TRBD1 (6 bases). Germline loops: CDR1 MGHDK, CDR2 SYGVNS. V was pared by 4 bases and J by 5 bases, with 20 bases between. This CDR3 spans 16 amino acids. The CDR3 nucleotides are TGTGCCAGCAGTGGGCCAGGGGTTGGTTTAGGGTATGGCTACACCTTC. Its translation: CASSGPGVGLGYGYTF.

This clone came up a few times. V usage is TRBV29-1 and J usage is TRBJ2-3, with a tentative D call TRBD1 (6 bases). The CDR3 runs to 14 residues. Per germline, CDR1 SQVTM and CDR2 ANQGSEA. The V end was cut by 7 bases, the J end by 1 base, with 15 bases between. The CDR3 bases are TGCAGCGCCGTCCCCCACAGGGGCACAGATACGCAGTATTTT. This gives the protein CSAVPHRGTDTQYF.

The chain combines TRBV5-1 with TRBJ2-7; 10 nucleotides match TRBD2. From germline, CDR1 is SGHRS and CDR2 YFSETQ. This CDR3 has 17 residues. Germline trimming cut 7 bases from V and 2 bases from J; bases unmatched to any gene: 15. This CDR3 is CASGRTSSGSYTYEQYF. The CDR3 DNA sequence: TGCGCCAGCGGCCGGACCTCTAGCGGGAGCTATACCTACGAGCAGTACTTC.

This clone was found a few times. This sequence joins TRBV5-6 and TRBJ2-7, with D tentatively TRBD1 (6 bases). Germline CDR1 SGHDT, CDR2 YYEEEE. This CDR3 has 14 residues. The V gene lost 3 bases and the J gene lost 2 bases, with 12 bases spanning the gap. The CDR3 DNA reads TGTGCCAGCAGCTCCACAGGGCAGGCCTACGAGCAGTACTTC. It codes for CASSSTGQAYEQYF.

This clone showed up just a few times. The chain recombines TRBV11-2 with TRBJ2-5; 8 bases agree with TRBD1. V was pared by 5 bases and J by 1 base, with 3 bases of the junction left unmatched. CDR3 length equals 14 residues. CDR1 and CDR2 (germline): SGHAT, FQNNGV. DNA for the CDR3: TGTGCCAGCAGCCCTACAGGGGGCCAAGAGACCCAGTACTTC. Protein product: CASSPTGGQETQYF.

This clone has only a few counts. The chain has TRBV6-6 and TRBJ1-1, with D unresolved. V was trimmed by 5 bases and J by 0 bases, leaving 7 bases between them. This CDR3 is built from 13 residues. Per germline, CDR1 MNHNY and CDR2 SVGAGI (reference sequence). The CDR3 loop reads CASSELVNTEAFF. The CDR3 DNA is TGTGCCAGCAGTGAGTTAGTGAACACTGAAGCTTTCTTT.

This clone was recorded a few times. The rearrangement links TRBV2 to TRBJ1-5; 9 bases map to TRBD1. Germline V CDR1 and CDR2: SNHLY, FYNNEI. The CDR3 runs 17 residues. V shed 7 bases and J 0 bases; nucleotides not matched to a gene: 10. CDR3 protein: CASNPGQGRGSNQPQHF. Here the CDR3 DNA reads TGTGCCAGCAACCCGGGACAGGGAAGGGGTAGCAATCAGCCCCAGCATTTT.

This clone was seen a few times. Here the CDR3 DNA reads TGTGCCTGGAAGGCAGGGGGAAACTATGGCTACACCTTC. It is translated as CAWKAGGNYGYTF. The chain carries TRBV30 and TRBJ1-2; 7 nucleotides agree with TRBD1. CDR3 length: 13 residues. Per the germline V gene, CDR1 is GTSNPN and CDR2 is SVGIG (reference sequence). Unmatched junction bases numbered 4, after V lost 4 bases and J lost 2 bases.

This chain uses TRBV9 with TRBJ1-3, with D possibly matching TRBD1 (6 bases). Trimming shortened V by 0 bases and J by 1 base, and 11 bases separated the two germline ends. The CDR3 length is 16 residues. Germline CDR1 SGDLS, CDR2 YYNGEE. The CDR3, as DNA: TGTGCCAGCAGCGTAGGAAATACAGGGTCTGGAAACACCATATATTTT. The encoded protein is CASSVGNTGSGNTIYF.

This clone was counted only a few times. The chain is built from TRBV5-1 and TRBJ2-7; the D gene is possibly TRBD2 (6 bases). CDR3 size: 14 residues. From germline, CDR1 is SGHRS and CDR2 YFSETQ. The V end lost 0 bases, the J end lost 4 bases, and 11 bases lay between the germline ends. The CDR3 is CASSLGGLGYEQYF. CDR3 DNA: TGCGCCAGCAGCTTGGGGGGACTGGGATACGAGCAGTACTTC.

This clone was detected only a few times. This rearrangement joins TRBV10-3 to TRBJ2-7; 13 bases align to TRBD2. There are 15 residues in the CDR3. Germline values: CDR1 ENHRY, CDR2 SYGVKD. Germline trimming cut 3 bases from V and 3 bases from J; bases unmatched to any gene: 2. CDR3 sequence reads: CAISEGTSGVYEQYF. The DNA for the CDR3 is TGTGCCATCAGTGAAGGGACTAGCGGGGTCTACGAGCAGTACTTC.